The next 30 T cell receptor beta chains were all read from a single sample in a study of CD4 and CD8 cells across lung adenocarcinoma regions. TCRdb passed the PCR reads through MiXCR, listing each CDR3 protein once. The table has over 10,000 distinct CDR3 sequences, roughly 56% seen once; the top ten hold roughly 40%. The sequenced sample consisted of CD8+ T cells from the margin of a lung tumor. These receptors originate from a female donor with lung adenocarcinoma. The CD4 and CD8 labels of this study may be unreliable.

This clonotype has at least ten counts. The rearrangement links TRBV6-5 to TRBJ2-3, with no clear D. With 0 bases removed from V and 6 bases from J, the gap between germline ends came to 7 bases. There are 13 residues in the CDR3. Germline V gene sequence: CDR1 MNHEY, CDR2 SVGAGI. The CDR3 region is CASSYSRLDTQYF. The CDR3 coding sequence is TGTGCCAGCAGTTACTCGAGGCTGGATACGCAGTATTTT.

The rearrangement joins TRBV27 to TRBJ2-1; TRBD1 or TRBD2 may be the D gene (5 bases each). The J call may be faulty, since TRBJ2-7 better matches the DNA end. The CDR3 is 13 amino acids. Germline V gene data show CDR1 as MNHEY and CDR2 as SMNVEV (reference sequence). This CDR3 reads CASSLGQGTEQYF. In DNA, the CDR3 is TGTGCCAGCAGTTTAGGACAAGGGACCGAGCAGTACTTC.

This clonotype qualifies as large. CDR3 sequence: CASSAPLDRATGELFF. In DNA, the CDR3 is TGTGCCAGCAGCGCGCCTTTGGACAGAGCCACCGGGGAGCTGTTTTTT. This rearrangement joins TRBV7-2 to TRBJ2-2; D might be TRBD1 (6 bases). Germline V gene data show CDR1 as SGHTA and CDR2 as FQGNSA. V lost 5 bases and J 4 bases, leaving 17 bases between the germline ends. The CDR3 is 16 residues long.

This clonotype is labeled medium-sized. This chain uses TRBV27 with TRBJ2-1; the match to TRBD2 covers 11 bases. Germline loops: CDR1 MNHEY, CDR2 SMNVEV (reference sequence). The CDR3 extends over 16 amino acids. The V gene end was trimmed by 6 bases and the J gene end by 1 base; junction bases not matched to a gene: 5. For the CDR3, the DNA is TGTGCCAGCAGACCGGGACTAGCGGAGTCCTACAATGAGCAGTTCTTC. Its protein product is CASRPGLAESYNEQFF.

The chain links TRBV5-1 to TRBJ2-1, with TRBD2 matching over 13 bases. The J call could be wrong; TRBJ2-5 is a better fit for the DNA end. The length of the CDR3 is 16 residues. The germline gives CDR1 SGHRS, CDR2 YFSETQ. The CDR3 loop is CASSLGTSGGAATQYF. CDR3 in DNA: TGCGCCAGCAGCTTGGGGACTAGCGGGGGAGCGGCGACCCAGTACTTC.

The chain is built from TRBV27 and TRBJ2-1, with D unclear. The V gene's germline CDR1 is MNHEY and CDR2 SMNVEV (reference sequence). The CDR3 loop spans 12 amino acids. With 2 bases removed from V and 7 bases from J, the gap between germline ends came to 6 bases. The CDR3 coding sequence is TGTGCCAGCAGTTTAATAGGGAATGAGCAGTTCTTC. Amino acids: CASSLIGNEQFF.

This clonotype was seen more than once but under ten times. Here the CDR3 reads CASSGGQGAGETQYF. CDR3 bases: TGTGCCAGCAGCGGAGGACAGGGGGCGGGAGAGACCCAGTACTTC. This chain uses TRBV9 with TRBJ2-5, with TRBD1 matching 11 bases. Germline lookup yields CDR1 SGDLS and CDR2 YYNGEE. The J segment lost 4 bases and the V segment lost 3 bases, leaving 5 bases of the junction unmatched. This CDR3 has 15 amino acids.

The chain couples TRBV7-8 to TRBJ2-5; no definite D call. The DNA end is a closer match to TRBJ2-7, so the J assignment may be wrong. Germline V gene sequence: CDR1 SGHVS, CDR2 FQNEAQ. CDR3 length equals 14 residues. CDR3: CASSFDLGNYEQYF. In nucleotides, the CDR3 is TGTGCCAGCAGCTTTGATCTGGGAAACTACGAGCAGTACTTC.

Sample share makes this clonotype medium-sized. The chain carries TRBV6-1 and TRBJ2-2, with 14 bases identical to TRBD2. The CDR3 consists of 17 residues. The trim removed 6 bases at V and 4 bases at J, leaving 7 bases unmatched. Germline-derived CDR1 and CDR2 are MNHNS and SASEGT. DNA of the CDR3: TGTGCCAGCAGGCGACTAGCGGGGGGGCTGGGCACCGGGGAGCTGTTTTTT. Translating it yields CASRRLAGGLGTGELFF.

This clonotype has just a few counts. This sequence may be a read error, since a much larger clone differs from it by one base. The CDR3: CASSDLEGLEQYF. DNA for the CDR3: TGTGCCAGCAGTGATTTAGAGGGGCTTGAGCAGTACTTC. The chain employs TRBV6-1 and TRBJ2-5; D is possibly TRBD1 or TRBD2 (5 bases each). Trimming pared 3 bases from V and 11 bases from J, leaving 16 bases between. From germline, CDR1 is MNHNS and CDR2 SASEGT. The CDR3 length is 13 residues.

A note on this clonotype: A junction end diverges from the germline sequence, so it may reflect a read error. V and J are TRBV6-5 and TRBJ2-6; TRBD1 aligns across 8 bases. CDR1 MNHEY and CDR2 SVGAGI come from the germline V gene. The CDR3 has 17 amino acids. The CDR3 loop reads CASSYSSGGNGANVQTF. As DNA, the CDR3 is TGTGCCAGCAGTTACTCCTCAGGGGGCAATGGGGCCAACGTGCAGACCTTC.

The sample holds one count of this clonotype. The rearrangement joins TRBV4-2 to TRBJ2-3; 8 bases agree with TRBD2. This CDR3 has 17 amino acids. Germline loops: CDR1 LGHNA, CDR2 YNFKEQ. The trim removed 0 bases at V and 5 bases at J, leaving 10 bases unmatched. The CDR3 region is CASSQDSSGGGGDTQYF. For the CDR3, the DNA is TGTGCCAGCAGCCAAGATTCGAGCGGGGGTGGTGGAGATACGCAGTATTTT.

The J gene is TRBJ1-4, the V gene TRBV3-1; a weak D match, TRBD1 (5 bases). Germline CDR1 LGHDT, CDR2 YNNKEL (reference sequence). There are 12 residues in the CDR3. Trimming cost V 4 bases and J 7 bases, with 7 bases left between them. In DNA form, the CDR3 reads TGTGCCAGCAGCCGCGACAGTGAAAAACTGTTTTTT. This encodes CASSRDSEKLFF.

This clonotype was seen at least ten times. V and J are TRBV6-1 and TRBJ1-2; D is ambiguous. The CDR3 has 12 residues. With 6 bases removed from V and 5 bases from J, the gap between germline ends came to 10 bases. The V gene's germline CDR1 is MNHNS and CDR2 SASEGT. The CDR3 region is CASRHSSYGYTF. The CDR3 DNA is TGTGCCAGCAGGCACAGTTCATATGGCTACACCTTC.

Turning to this clonotype: An end of the junction differs from the germline gene, which may be a read error. The chain couples TRBV6-1 to TRBJ2-5; possible D gene TRBD2, 6 bases. Germline V gives CDR1 MNHNS, CDR2 SASEGT. The CDR3 totals 16 residues. CDR3 nucleotide sequence: TGTGCCAGCGGCAAGCGGGCGGGCCGAGACCAAAAGACTCAGTACTTC. As protein: CASGKRAGRDQKTQYF.

The V gene is TRBV4-1, the J gene TRBJ2-1, with TRBD2 matching 12 bases. The length of the CDR3 is 17 residues. The germline CDR1 and CDR2 sequences are MGHRA and YSYEKL. Losses at the gene ends were 0 bases for V and 8 bases for J; bases not matched to a gene: 8. CDR3 in amino acids: CASSQDKASGGAHEQFF. Written as DNA, the CDR3 is TGCGCCAGCAGCCAAGATAAGGCTAGCGGGGGGGCGCATGAGCAGTTCTTC.

This rearrangement joins TRBV27 to TRBJ2-4; either TRBD1 or TRBD2 may fit D (5 bases each). The V gene's germline CDR1 is MNHEY and CDR2 SMNVEV (reference sequence). The V end lost 5 bases, the J end lost 10 bases, and 27 bases lay between the germline ends. The length of the CDR3 is 17 residues. CDR3: CASSLYPGRCHKDIQYF. CDR3 in DNA: TGTGCCAGCAGTCTATACCCGGGGCGGTGCCACAAAGATATTCAGTACTTC.

CDR3 loop: CASSPRGHRAKNMQYF. CDR3 nucleotide sequence: TGTGCCAGCAGTCCTAGGGGGCACCGAGCCAAAAATATGCAGTATTTT. The chain employs TRBV6-1 and TRBJ2-4, with TRBD1 matching 7 bases. TRBJ2-3 matches the DNA end more closely, so the J call is doubtful. From germline, CDR1 is MNHNS and CDR2 SASEGT. This CDR3 is 16 amino acids long.

The gene calls are TRBV7-2 and TRBJ2-5, with 7 bases matching TRBD2. V lost 5 bases to trimming and J lost 5 bases; unmatched junction nucleotides: 5. The CDR3 contains 13 residues. Germline V gene lookup returns CDR1 SGHTA and CDR2 FQGNSA. The CDR3 bases are TGTGCCAGCAGCCGAGGACTAGACGAGACCCAGTACTTC. Protein sequence: CASSRGLDETQYF.

The J gene is TRBJ2-7, the V gene TRBV27, with TRBD1 matching over 9 bases. The ends lost 2 bases at V and 2 bases at J; junction bases unmatched: 4. The CDR3 runs to 15 residues. Germline V gene sequence: CDR1 MNHEY, CDR2 SMNVEV (reference sequence). In nucleotides, the CDR3 is TGTGCCAGCAGTTTAACCGGGACAGGGCCCTACGAGCAGTACTTC. Its translation is CASSLTGTGPYEQYF.

The rearrangement links TRBV6-2 or TRBV6-3 to TRBJ2-3; perhaps TRBD1 as D (5 bases). Germline loops: CDR1 MNHEY, CDR2 SVGEGT. The CDR3 covers 17 residues. V was pared by 6 bases and J by 7 bases, with 26 bases between. CDR3 in DNA: TGTGCCAGCAGCGGAAACCTGGGGCTGTGGGCCAAAAATACGCAGTATTTT. Translation gives CASSGNLGLWAKNTQYF.

This clonotype is deemed medium-sized. The chain links TRBV6-5 to TRBJ2-1; D is uncertain. The DNA end is more similar to TRBJ2-5, so the J call may be wrong. Germline-derived CDR1 and CDR2 are MNHEY and SVGAGI. The CDR3 extends over 11 amino acids. CDR3 nucleotides: TGTGCCAGCGTACTATGGGAGACCCAGTACTTC. Translating it yields CASVLWETQYF.

The chain recombines TRBV6-5 with TRBJ2-1; D may correspond to TRBD1 or TRBD2 (6 bases each). The J call is in doubt because the DNA end fits TRBJ2-5 better. The CDR3 covers 15 residues. Germline assignment: CDR1 MNHEY and CDR2 SVGAGI. The DNA for the CDR3 is TGTGCCAGCAGTTACTCGGGGGGCGGGCTGGAGACCCAGTACTTC. Amino acid sequence: CASSYSGGGLETQYF.

The chain joins TRBV6-1 to TRBJ1-1; 7 bases line up with TRBD1. V lost 5 bases, J lost 6 bases, and 9 bases stayed unmatched. From germline, CDR1 is MNHNS and CDR2 SASEGT. The CDR3 covers 14 residues. CDR3 sequence (DNA): TGTGCCAGCAGTTACCTAGGGGGCCAGGCTGAAGCTTTCTTT. It translates to CASSYLGGQAEAFF.

This clonotype was found many times. The V call is TRBV9, the J call TRBJ2-5, with D perhaps TRBD2 (7 bases). Germline CDR1 and CDR2: SGDLS and YYNGEE. The CDR3 is 16 amino acids. The V gene lost 0 bases and the J gene lost 4 bases, with 16 bases spanning the gap. CDR3 in DNA: TGTGCCAGCAGCGTAGTAGGGGGGGTTGGTATAGAGACCCAGTACTTC. This encodes CASSVVGGVGIETQYF.

The chain employs TRBV7-8 and TRBJ2-3; D might be TRBD1 (5 bases). Germline V gene lookup returns CDR1 SGHVS and CDR2 FQNEAQ. V dropped 3 bases and J dropped 4 bases, with 11 bases sitting between them. CDR3 size: 14 residues. CDR3 DNA sequence: TGTGCCAGCAGCTTCGATACAGGCTCAGATACGCAGTATTTT. It yields the protein CASSFDTGSDTQYF. Using reference TRBV7-8 and TRBJ2-3 for the parts outside the CDR3, the full variable domain is GAGVSQSPRYKVAKRGQDVALRCDPISGHVSLFWYQQALGQGPEFLTYFQNEAQLDKSGLPSDRFFAERPEGSVSTLKIQRTQQEDSAVYLCASSFDTGSDTQYFGPGTRLTVL.

Concerning this clonotype itself: An end of the junction differs from the germline gene, which may be a read error. This sequence joins TRBV6-8 and TRBJ2-4; D may be TRBD1 or TRBD2 (5 bases each). The V gene's germline CDR1 is MNHGY and CDR2 SAAAGT. The CDR3 has 16 amino acids. DNA of the CDR3: TGTGCGAGCAGCGCCACGGGGCTGCGAGCCAAAAACACTCAGTACTTC. Encoded protein: CASSATGLRAKNTQYF.

The chain has TRBV6-1 and TRBJ2-3, with TRBD2 matching 8 bases. The J call could be wrong; TRBJ2-7 is a better fit for the DNA end. The CDR3 is 14 amino acids. The germline CDR1 and CDR2 sequences are MNHNS and SASEGT. CDR3 nucleotides: TGTGCGGGCAGCGGGGGCCGGGGGCAAGATACGCAGTACTTC. Encoded protein: CAGSGGRGQDTQYF.

This clonotype counts as medium-sized (0.01 to 0.1%). The rearrangement joins TRBV7-2 to TRBJ2-7; perhaps TRBD1 as D (5 bases). Per germline, CDR1 SGHTA and CDR2 FQGNSA. The CDR3 spans 12 residues. V gave up 3 bases and J gave up 4 bases, with 7 bases separating them. The CDR3: CASSFQGYEQYF. CDR3 DNA sequence: TGTGCCAGCAGCTTTCAGGGTTACGAGCAGTACTTC.

This clonotype is judged large (0.1 to 1%). The chain combines TRBV6-5 with TRBJ2-3, with D possibly being TRBD1 or TRBD2 (6 bases each). CDR3 size: 16 residues. Per germline, CDR1 MNHEY and CDR2 SVGAGI. Between the trimmed V and J ends, which lost 7 bases and 2 bases, there was a span of 19 bases. The CDR3: CASMGQTGGYTDTQYF. For the CDR3, the DNA is TGTGCCAGCATGGGTCAGACAGGAGGGTACACAGATACGCAGTATTTT.